The sequence of this T cell receptor beta chain was determined in a study of technical replicates of blood from a few donors. With 5 bases removed from V and 5 bases from J, the gap between germline ends came to 4 bases. Per germline, CDR1 SEHNR and CDR2 FQNEAQ (reference sequence). The CDR3 is made up of 11 amino acids. The assay was immunoSEQ multiplex PCR, and TCRdb's table has in-frame clones only and misses some. Altogether approximately 80,000 clones are present, approximately 89% being singletons, with the ten largest covering under 0.5%. This clonotype was obtained from a human donor in good health. The chain couples TRBV7-9 to TRBJ2-1; D unclear. Sequenced material: T cells isolated from PBMCs. The CDR3 is CASSLNNEQFF. CDR3 DNA sequence: TGTGCCAGCAGCCTAAACAATGAGCAGTTCTTC.